A single sample is the source of the 27 T cell receptor beta chains below, sequenced in a study of beta chain features in type 1 diabetes. Their specific antigens are unknown. What was sequenced were expressed TCRB transcripts, since all of the isolated RNA had been reverse transcribed. The assay was immunoSEQ multiplex PCR, and TCRdb's table has in-frame clones only and misses some. This sample has over 650,000 clones, with more than 12% found just once. Study observations and caveats: All four CD4+ subsets from Type 1 diabetes patients carried moderately but significantly shorter TCRB CDR3s.

The sequencing sample was made of naive CD4+ T cells from blood. The receptors originated from a man younger than 35 with type 1 diabetes.

This clone was detected a few times. V and J are TRBV5-1 and TRBJ2-4; no reliable D call. Trimming stripped 4 bases from V and 0 bases from J, with 11 bases between. Germline V gene sequence: CDR1 SGHRS, CDR2 YFSETQ. The CDR3 loop spans 15 amino acids. The CDR3 is CASSLTGGAKNIQYF. The DNA for the CDR3 is TGCGCCAGCAGCCTTACTGGTGGAGCCAAAAACATTCAGTACTTC.

This clone has more than one count but fewer than ten. The V gene is TRBV10-3, the J gene TRBJ2-3, with a weak D call TRBD1 (5 bases). The ends were cut back, 10 bases at V and 0 bases at J, with 11 bases in the middle. The germline V gene encodes CDR1 ENHRY and CDR2 SYGVKD. CDR3 length: 13 amino acids. The CDR3 sequence: CATLQESTDTQYF. The CDR3 bases are TGTGCCACCTTACAGGAAAGCACAGATACGCAGTATTTT.

This clone was seen more than once but under ten times. V usage is TRBV29-1 and J usage is TRBJ1-2; weak D call: TRBD1 (6 bases). Between the trimmed V and J ends, which lost 7 bases and 4 bases, there was a span of 16 bases. Germline lookup yields CDR1 SQVTM and CDR2 ANQGSEA. CDR3 size: 13 residues. The CDR3 loop reads CSATVARGYGYTF. CDR3 DNA: TGCAGCGCGACCGTGGCCAGGGGCTATGGCTACACCTTC.

This chain links TRBV7-3 with TRBJ2-3; a possible D gene is TRBD2 (5 bases). V shed 5 bases and J shed 8 bases, with 11 bases lying between them. The CDR3 is made up of 12 amino acids. CDR1 and CDR2 from the germline V gene are SGHTA and FQGTGA. The CDR3 region is CASSPTRGTQYF. The CDR3 nucleotides are TGTGCCAGCAGCCCAACCCGGGGTACGCAGTATTTT.

A note on this clone: Other DNA sequences in the same sample also yield this CDR3. V gene TRBV30 combines with J gene TRBJ1-3; D unresolved. CDR3 size: 15 residues. Trimming cost V 0 bases and J 0 bases, with 9 bases left between them. Germline V gene lookup returns CDR1 GTSNPN and CDR2 SVGIG (reference sequence). The CDR3 bases are TGTGCCTGGAGTGTTCTGGTTAGCTCTGGAAACACCATATATTTT. This gives the protein CAWSVLVSSGNTIYF.

To note about this clone: Other DNA sequences in the same sample also yield this CDR3. The rearrangement links TRBV30 to TRBJ2-7; the D is unclear. The CDR3 is 11 residues long. CDR1 GTSNPN and CDR2 SVGIG come from the germline V gene (reference sequence). Deletions cut 1 base from V and 3 bases from J, with 4 bases between. The CDR3 spells CAWSAGYEQYF. For the CDR3, the DNA is TGTGCCTGGAGTGCGGGCTACGAGCAGTACTTC.

The rearrangement joins TRBV7-9 to TRBJ1-2, with 10 bases lining up with TRBD1. J was trimmed by 8 bases and V by 5 bases; bases with no gene match: 11. The CDR3 runs to 15 residues. Germline assignment: CDR1 SEHNR and CDR2 FQNEAQ (reference sequence). CDR3: CASSVLRQGARGYTF. Here the CDR3 DNA reads TGTGCCAGCAGCGTTCTCAGACAGGGGGCGAGAGGCTACACCTTC.

This clone has a handful of counts. The chain carries TRBV4-1 and TRBJ2-1; 8 bases are a match to TRBD1. CDR1 and CDR2 (germline): MGHRA, YSYEKL. The CDR3 runs to 16 residues. V lost 1 base to trimming and J lost 9 bases; unmatched junction nucleotides: 11. The CDR3 DNA reads TGCGCCAGCAGCCAAGTATCCGCAAAGACAGGGGTTGAGCAGTTCTTC. Translation: CASSQVSAKTGVEQFF.

This clone has a handful of counts. The chain uses TRBV7-9 and TRBJ1-6; no clear D gene. CDR3 length equals 14 residues. Trimming removed 5 bases at V and 9 bases at J, with 14 bases between. Looked up from germline, CDR1 is SEHNR and CDR2 is FQNEAQ (reference sequence). The CDR3 DNA is TGTGCCAGCAGCGTCGACAAGGGAGGTTCACCCCTCCACTTT. Its protein is CASSVDKGGSPLHF.

CDR3 protein: CASSSTGGMNSPLHF. The DNA of the CDR3 is TGTGCCAGCAGCTCGACAGGGGGCATGAATTCACCCCTCCACTTT. The chain joins TRBV7-3 to TRBJ1-6, with 10 bases fitting TRBD1. The CDR3 sequence is 15 residues long. Germline CDR1 and CDR2: SGHTA and FQGTGA. V shed 4 bases and J 7 bases; nucleotides not matched to a gene: 4.

This clone was seen a handful of times. The chain recombines TRBV29-1 with TRBJ2-1, with a possible D match to TRBD2 (5 bases). The V gene's germline CDR1 is SQVTM and CDR2 ANQGSEA. CDR3 length equals 14 residues. V was trimmed by 3 bases and J by 4 bases, leaving 13 bases between them. The CDR3 protein is CSVDEGSHYNEQFF. The DNA of the CDR3 is TGCAGCGTTGATGAGGGATCACATTACAATGAGCAGTTCTTC.

This clone was seen only a few times. The chain joins TRBV30 to TRBJ2-7; D is possibly TRBD2 (6 bases). Germline assignment: CDR1 GTSNPN and CDR2 SVGIG (reference sequence). The CDR3 consists of 14 residues. The ends were cut back, 3 bases at V and 2 bases at J, with 14 bases in the middle. The CDR3 DNA sequence: TGTGCCTGGAGCACCGGAGGGAATGCCTACGAGCAGTACTTC. Amino acids: CAWSTGGNAYEQYF.

Only a few counts were recorded for this clone. V is TRBV29-1 and J is TRBJ1-2; the D is unclear. The CDR3 totals 10 residues. V dropped 0 bases and J dropped 6 bases, with 2 bases sitting between them. Germline CDR1 SQVTM, CDR2 ANQGSEA. The CDR3 region is CSVEEHGYTF. The CDR3 DNA follows: TGCAGCGTTGAAGAGCATGGCTACACCTTC. Based on the CDR3 plus reference TRBV29-1 and TRBJ1-2, the full variable domain is SAVISQKPSRDICQRGTSLTIQCQVDSQVTMMFWYRQQPGQSLTLIATANQGSEATYESGFVIDKFPISRPNLTFSTLTVSNMSPEDSSIYLCSVEEHGYTFGSGTRLTVV.

This clone turned up a few times. The chain uses TRBV18 and TRBJ2-3; 10 nucleotides match TRBD1. J was trimmed by 4 bases and V by 1 base; bases with no gene match: 2. The CDR3 spans 15 residues. Germline V gene lookup returns CDR1 KGHSH and CDR2 LQKENI. The CDR3 DNA reads TGTGCCAGCTCACCACTGACAGGGGGCGCAGATACGCAGTATTTT. Its protein is CASSPLTGGADTQYF.

The sample holds a few counts of this clone. The chain links TRBV16 to TRBJ1-4; the D gene is possibly TRBD1 (5 bases). The germline V gene encodes CDR1 KGHSY and CDR2 FQNENV. The CDR3 runs 16 residues. With 0 bases removed from V and 6 bases from J, the gap between germline ends came to 14 bases. The CDR3 DNA reads as TGTGCCAGCAGCCAATCGGAGTCCCGGGGGGATGAAAAACTGTTTTTT. Encoded protein: CASSQSESRGDEKLFF.

The chain carries TRBV7-3 and TRBJ2-2, with 10 bases aligning to TRBD2. Per germline, CDR1 SGHTA and CDR2 FQGTGA. V gave up 2 bases and J gave up 6 bases; unmatched junction bases: 9. There are 17 residues in the CDR3. As DNA, the CDR3 is TGTGCCAGCAGCTTATCTACACTAGCGGGGTCGCCCGGGGAGCTGTTTTTT. Its translation is CASSLSTLAGSPGELFF.

The chain recombines TRBV30 with TRBJ1-2; D gene unclear. The V end was cut by 4 bases, the J end by 0 bases, with 9 bases between. Germline CDR1 and CDR2: GTSNPN and SVGIG (reference sequence). CDR3 length equals 13 residues. The chain's CDR3 is CAWTKHPNYGYTF. The CDR3 nucleotides are TGTGCCTGGACGAAGCATCCTAACTATGGCTACACCTTC.

This clone was observed a few times. The genes are TRBV2 and TRBJ2-7; D ambiguous. The V gene's germline CDR1 is SNHLY and CDR2 FYNNEI. V lost 8 bases to trimming and J lost 0 bases, with 11 bases between them. The CDR3 loop spans 13 amino acids. The CDR3 loop reads CASQSGSSYEQYF. CDR3 coding DNA: TGTGCCAGCCAATCCGGCAGCTCCTACGAGCAGTACTTC.

This clone was found a few times. This sequence joins TRBV6-1 and TRBJ2-2; TRBD1 matches at 12 bases. V was pared by 5 bases and J by 6 bases, with 4 bases of the junction left unmatched. There are 15 residues in the CDR3. Looked up from germline, CDR1 is MNHNS and CDR2 is SASEGT. The CDR3 DNA reads TGTGCCAGCAGTATGGGACAGGGGGCCCCCGGGGAGCTGTTTTTT. The encoded protein is CASSMGQGAPGELFF.

This clone has more than one count but fewer than ten. The CDR3 is CASSLLGAGTGELFF. The DNA for the CDR3 is TGTGCCAGCAGTTTACTGGGGGCTGGCACCGGGGAGCTGTTTTTT. The chain links TRBV27 to TRBJ2-2; maybe TRBD1 (6 bases). The V gene lost 2 bases and the J gene lost 4 bases, with 11 bases spanning the gap. The CDR3 runs to 15 residues. Germline-derived CDR1 and CDR2 are MNHEY and SMNVEV (reference sequence).

This clone came up a few times. CDR3 in DNA: TGTGCCAGCAGTTATCTCGGGGAGGGCACCGGGGAGCTGTTTTTT. Translating gives CASSYLGEGTGELFF. The chain joins TRBV6-6 to TRBJ2-2; 7 nucleotides agree with TRBD2. With 3 bases clipped from V and 4 bases from J, the junction kept 5 bases outside the gene matches. The V gene's germline CDR1 is MNHNY and CDR2 SVGAGI (reference sequence). The CDR3 is 15 residues long.

The rearrangement links TRBV15 to TRBJ1-5, with no clear D. Looked up from germline, CDR1 is LNHNV and CDR2 is YYDKDF (reference sequence). The CDR3 consists of 15 residues. V shed 0 bases and J shed 3 bases, with 9 bases lying between them. The CDR3: CATSRDIGINQPQHF. The CDR3, as DNA: TGTGCCACCAGCAGAGATATAGGGATCAATCAGCCCCAGCATTTT.

This clone was seen a few times. The gene calls are TRBV20-1 and TRBJ1-1; D is unclear. Germline lookup yields CDR1 DFQATT and CDR2 SNEGSKA (reference sequence). The CDR3 spans 9 residues. V was clipped by 5 bases and J by 7 bases, with 5 bases between them. The CDR3 spells CSAAGEAFF. CDR3 coding DNA: TGCAGTGCTGCGGGTGAAGCTTTCTTT.

A few counts support this clone. This chain connects TRBV5-6 to TRBJ2-5, with D tentatively TRBD1 (5 bases). V was pared by 4 bases and J by 3 bases, with 10 bases between. CDR3 length: 13 amino acids. The germline gives CDR1 SGHDT, CDR2 YYEEEE. CDR3 sequence (DNA): TGTGCCAGCAGCCCTTGGACAAAAGAGACCCAGTACTTC. Protein: CASSPWTKETQYF.

The rearrangement joins TRBV5-1 to TRBJ2-5, with 9 nucleotides matching TRBD2. Germline CDR1 and CDR2: SGHRS and YFSETQ. CDR3 length equals 18 residues. The V and J ends lost 4 bases and 1 base, in that order; junction bases with no gene match: 14. The CDR3 DNA reads as TGCGCCAGCAGCGTGGGGGCTCTAGCGGGGAGAATCCAAGAGACCCAGTACTTC. Amino acids: CASSVGALAGRIQETQYF.

Turning to this clone: This same CDR3 is encoded by further DNA sequences in the sample. The CDR3 nucleotides are TGTGCCAGCAGCGTAGCTGCAGGGGATGCAGATACGCAGTATTTT. Protein sequence: CASSVAAGDADTQYF. The V call is TRBV9, the J call TRBJ2-3, with D maybe TRBD1 (6 bases). CDR1 SGDLS and CDR2 YYNGEE come from the germline V gene. This CDR3 contains 15 residues. The V gene lost 0 bases and the J gene lost 4 bases, with 12 bases spanning the gap. The complete variable domain, with remaining parts taken from reference TRBV9 and TRBJ2-3, reads DSGVTQTPKHLITATGQRVTLRCSPRSGDLSVYWYQQSLDQGLQFLIQYYNGEERAKGNILERFSAQQFPDLHSELNLSSLELGDSALYFCASSVAAGDADTQYFGPGTRLTVL.

As regards this clone: Distinct nucleotide sequences in the sample also encode this CDR3. CDR3 in amino acids: CASSLNPNYGYTF. CDR3 nucleotide sequence: TGTGCCAGCAGCTTGAACCCTAACTATGGCTACACCTTC. The chain carries TRBV7-9 and TRBJ1-2; D unclear. Germline CDR1 SEHNR, CDR2 FQNEAQ (reference sequence). With 3 bases removed from V and 0 bases from J, the gap between germline ends came to 5 bases. CDR3 length: 13 residues.